These 9 T cell receptor beta chains were all obtained from the same sample, sequenced in a study of post-analysis software for immune sequencing data. Study results and caveats: In patients, TRBV5-6, TRBV5-1 and TRBV20-1 belonged to five or six TRBV segments found more frequently than in controls.

Their specific antigens are unknown. The library was made from cDNA and included unique molecular identifiers. TCRdb reprocessed the PCR reads via MiXCR and lists one record per CDR3 protein. Among approximately 730,000 distinct CDR3 sequences listed, more than 45% were seen once. The sample comprised blood. All receptors derive from a girl between 10 and 17 years old with multiple sclerosis.

The chain carries TRBV14 and TRBJ1-2, with 7 nucleotides matching TRBD1. Germline V gene data show CDR1 as SGHDN and CDR2 as FVKESK. The junction had 6 bases not matched to a gene; V was cut back by 0 bases and J by 8 bases. CDR3 length: 14 residues. The CDR3 bases are TGTGCCAGCAGCCAAGACTTAAACAGGGGCGGCTACACCTTC. Its protein product is CASSQDLNRGGYTF.

The J gene is TRBJ2-1, the V gene TRBV20-1; 11 nucleotides agree with TRBD2. J gave up 7 bases and V 0 bases, and 5 bases lay outside the gene matches. CDR1 and CDR2 (germline): DFQATT, SNEGSKA (reference sequence). This CDR3 is built from 15 residues. CDR3 protein: CSARDILAGVNEQFF. In DNA form, the CDR3 reads TGCAGTGCTAGAGATATACTAGCGGGGGTAAATGAGCAGTTCTTC.

This clonotype has a single count. The chain combines TRBV6-1 with TRBJ2-1; 9 bases fit TRBD2. The J call may not be correct, given that the DNA end is closer to TRBJ2-7. The CDR3 runs 16 residues. The germline V gene encodes CDR1 MNHNS and CDR2 SASEGT. The CDR3 reads CASRLIAGALYNEQYF. CDR3 coding DNA: TGTGCCAGCAGATTAATAGCGGGAGCCCTGTACAATGAGCAGTACTTC.

This clonotype was seen more than once but under ten times. The CDR3 coding sequence is TGCAGTGCTAGAGAGAGCGGGTACGAGCAGTACTTC. Translated: CSARESGYEQYF. The V call is TRBV20-1, the J call TRBJ2-7; D is possibly TRBD2 (6 bases). CDR3 length equals 12 residues. Germline-derived CDR1 and CDR2 are DFQATT and SNEGSKA (reference sequence). Trimming took off 0 bases at V and 4 bases at J, with 7 bases between the two ends.

This clonotype was seen ten or more times. This chain links TRBV12-3 or TRBV12-4 with TRBJ2-4; possibly TRBD1 for D (5 bases). This CDR3 region has 17 residues. V was pared by 3 bases and J by 10 bases, with 25 bases between. CDR3 nucleotide sequence: TGTGCCAGCAGTTTGGAGTCGGTTCTCGCCACACAGGAAATTCAGTACTTC. Residues: CASSLESVLATQEIQYF.

The chain is built from TRBV6-1 and TRBJ1-5; maybe TRBD1 (5 bases). Trimming cost V 2 bases and J 5 bases, with 10 bases left between them. The CDR3 sequence is 14 residues long. The germline CDR1 and CDR2 sequences are MNHNS and SASEGT. The CDR3 spells CASSESWGDQPQHF. Written as DNA, the CDR3 is TGTGCCAGCAGTGAATCCTGGGGCGATCAGCCCCAGCATTTT.

V usage is TRBV2 and J usage is TRBJ1-5, with D unresolved. CDR3 length: 15 amino acids. The germline CDR1 and CDR2 sequences are SNHLY and FYNNEI. The V end lost 6 bases, the J end lost 0 bases, and 12 bases lay between the germline ends. Written as DNA, the CDR3 is TGTGCCAGCAGGGCGTGGACGGATAGCAATCAGCCCCAGCATTTT. As protein: CASRAWTDSNQPQHF.

The chain couples TRBV7-2 to TRBJ2-7; D unclear. The CDR3 extends over 13 amino acids. Germline V gene lookup returns CDR1 SGHTA and CDR2 FQGNSA. Trimming shortened V by 1 base and J by 10 bases, and 14 bases separated the two germline ends. The CDR3 is CASSLEASRTQYF. CDR3 coding DNA: TGTGCCAGCAGCTTAGAGGCCTCCAGAACCCAGTACTTC.

This clonotype was counted between two and nine times. This sequence joins TRBV29-1 and TRBJ2-5, with D uncertain. Germline V gene lookup returns CDR1 SQVTM and CDR2 ANQGSEA. The CDR3 runs 14 residues. The germline V and J ends were trimmed by 0 bases and 4 bases, with 12 bases remaining between them. CDR3: CSVEDTRRGETQYF. CDR3 nucleotides: TGCAGCGTTGAAGACACCCGGAGAGGAGAGACCCAGTACTTC.